A single TCR beta chain is shown here with its context. V gave up 7 bases and J gave up 1 base, with 13 bases separating them. CDR1 and CDR2 from the germline V gene are SGHAT and FQNNGV. The CDR3 runs to 14 residues. These data belong to a study of OX40 agonist ivuxolimab in advanced cancers. Background on the study: Patients were infused with ivuxolimab every 2 weeks at 0.01 to 10 mg/kg.

Sequencing was performed with immunoSEQ multiplex PCR; in TCRdb, only in-frame clones are kept and a portion is missing. The sample records roughly 61,000 clones, 70% to 90% being singletons. The J gene is TRBJ2-5, the V gene TRBV11-2; TRBD1 is a possible D gene (5 bases). The sequencing used CD4+ or CD8+ T cells sorted from blood, collected in a trial of the OX40 agonist ivuxolimab. The source is an adult with an advanced solid tumor such as melanoma, head and neck, liver or kidney cancer. Written as DNA, the CDR3 is TGTGCCAGCACCCAGGGTCAGGCCCAAGAGACCCAGTACTTC. Encoded protein: CASTQGQAQETQYF. The full variable domain, in which reference TRBV11-2 and TRBJ2-5 provide the parts outside the CDR3, is EAGVAQSPRYKIIEKRQSVAFWCNPISGHATLYWYQQILGQGPKLLIQFQNNGVVDDSQLPKDRFSAERLKGVDSTLKIQPAKLEDSAVYLCASTQGQAQETQYFGPGTRLLVL.